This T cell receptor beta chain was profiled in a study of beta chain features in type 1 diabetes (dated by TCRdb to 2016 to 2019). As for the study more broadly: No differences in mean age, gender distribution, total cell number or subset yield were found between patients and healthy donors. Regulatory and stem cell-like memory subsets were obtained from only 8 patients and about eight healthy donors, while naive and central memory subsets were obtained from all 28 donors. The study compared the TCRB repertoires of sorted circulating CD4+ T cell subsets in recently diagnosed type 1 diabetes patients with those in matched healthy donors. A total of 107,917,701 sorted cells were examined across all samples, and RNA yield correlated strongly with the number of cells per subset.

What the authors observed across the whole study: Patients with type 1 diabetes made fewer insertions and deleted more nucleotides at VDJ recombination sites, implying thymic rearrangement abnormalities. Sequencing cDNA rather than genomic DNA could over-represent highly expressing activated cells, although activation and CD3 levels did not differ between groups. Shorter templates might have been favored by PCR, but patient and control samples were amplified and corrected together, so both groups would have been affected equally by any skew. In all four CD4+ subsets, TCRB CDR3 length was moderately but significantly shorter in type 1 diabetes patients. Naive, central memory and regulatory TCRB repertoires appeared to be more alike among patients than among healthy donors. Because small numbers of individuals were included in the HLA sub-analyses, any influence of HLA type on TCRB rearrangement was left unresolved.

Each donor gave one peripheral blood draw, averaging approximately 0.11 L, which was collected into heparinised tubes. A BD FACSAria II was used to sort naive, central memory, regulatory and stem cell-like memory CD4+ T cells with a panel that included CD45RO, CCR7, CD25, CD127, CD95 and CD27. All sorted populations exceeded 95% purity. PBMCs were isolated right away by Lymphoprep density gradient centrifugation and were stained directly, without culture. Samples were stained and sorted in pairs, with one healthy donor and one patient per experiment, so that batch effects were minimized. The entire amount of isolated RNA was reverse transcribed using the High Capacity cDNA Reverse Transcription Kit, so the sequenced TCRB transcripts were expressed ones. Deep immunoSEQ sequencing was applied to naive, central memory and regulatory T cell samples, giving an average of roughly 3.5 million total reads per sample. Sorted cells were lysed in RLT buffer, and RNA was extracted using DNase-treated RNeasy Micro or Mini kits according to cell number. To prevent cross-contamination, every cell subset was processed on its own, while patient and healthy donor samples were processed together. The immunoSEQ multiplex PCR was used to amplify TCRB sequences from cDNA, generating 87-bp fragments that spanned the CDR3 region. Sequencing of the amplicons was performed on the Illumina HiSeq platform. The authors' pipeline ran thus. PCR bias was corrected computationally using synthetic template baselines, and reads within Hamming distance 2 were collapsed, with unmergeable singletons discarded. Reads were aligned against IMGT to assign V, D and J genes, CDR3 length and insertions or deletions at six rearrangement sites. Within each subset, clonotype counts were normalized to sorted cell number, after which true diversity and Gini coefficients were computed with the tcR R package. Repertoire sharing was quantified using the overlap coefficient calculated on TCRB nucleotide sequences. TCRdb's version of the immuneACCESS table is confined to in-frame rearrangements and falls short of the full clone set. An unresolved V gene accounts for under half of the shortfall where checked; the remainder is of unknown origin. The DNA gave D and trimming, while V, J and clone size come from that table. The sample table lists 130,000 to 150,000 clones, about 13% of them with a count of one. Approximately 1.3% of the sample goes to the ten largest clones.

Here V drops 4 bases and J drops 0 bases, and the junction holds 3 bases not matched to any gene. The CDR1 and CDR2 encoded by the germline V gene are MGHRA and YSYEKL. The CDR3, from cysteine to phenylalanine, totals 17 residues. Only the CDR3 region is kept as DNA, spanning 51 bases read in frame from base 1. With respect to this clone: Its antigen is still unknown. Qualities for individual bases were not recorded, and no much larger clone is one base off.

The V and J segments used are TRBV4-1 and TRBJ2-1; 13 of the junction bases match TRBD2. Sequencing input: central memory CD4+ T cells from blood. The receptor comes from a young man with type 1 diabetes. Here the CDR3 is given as CASSLRTSGGSYNEQFF. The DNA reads TGCGCCAGCAGCCTCCGGACTAGCGGGGGCTCCTACAATGAGCAGTTCTTC.